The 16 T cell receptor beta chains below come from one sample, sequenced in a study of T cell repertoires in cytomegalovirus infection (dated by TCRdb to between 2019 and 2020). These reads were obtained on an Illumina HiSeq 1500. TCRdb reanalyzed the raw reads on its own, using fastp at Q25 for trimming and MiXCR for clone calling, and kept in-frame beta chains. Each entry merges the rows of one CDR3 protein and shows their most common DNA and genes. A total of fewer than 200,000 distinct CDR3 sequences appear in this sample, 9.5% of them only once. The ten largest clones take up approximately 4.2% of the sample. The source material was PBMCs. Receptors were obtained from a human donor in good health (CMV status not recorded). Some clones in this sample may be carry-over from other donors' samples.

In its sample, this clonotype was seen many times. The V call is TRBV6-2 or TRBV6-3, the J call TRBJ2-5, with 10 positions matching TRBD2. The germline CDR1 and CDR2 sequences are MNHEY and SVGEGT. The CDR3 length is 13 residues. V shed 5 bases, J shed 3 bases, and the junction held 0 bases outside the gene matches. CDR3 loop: CASSGLAEETQYF. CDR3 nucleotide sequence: TGTGCCAGCAGTGGACTAGCGGAAGAGACCCAGTACTTC.

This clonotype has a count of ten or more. This CDR3 reads CASSPPGGLSYEQYF. CDR3 coding DNA: TGTGCCAGCAGCCCCCCGGGGGGCCTTTCCTACGAGCAGTACTTC. The chain recombines TRBV7-2 with TRBJ2-7, with a weak D call TRBD2 (7 bases). V was cut by 5 bases and J by 1 base, with 15 bases left in between. This CDR3 has 15 residues. Germline lookup yields CDR1 SGHTA and CDR2 FQGNSA.

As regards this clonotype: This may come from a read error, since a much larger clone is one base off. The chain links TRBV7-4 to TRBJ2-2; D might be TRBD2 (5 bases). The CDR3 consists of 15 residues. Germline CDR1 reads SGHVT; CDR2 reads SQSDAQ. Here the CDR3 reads CASSFSSANTGELVF. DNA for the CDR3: TGTGCCAGCAGCTTTAGTTCGGCGAACACCGGGGAGCTGGTTTTT.

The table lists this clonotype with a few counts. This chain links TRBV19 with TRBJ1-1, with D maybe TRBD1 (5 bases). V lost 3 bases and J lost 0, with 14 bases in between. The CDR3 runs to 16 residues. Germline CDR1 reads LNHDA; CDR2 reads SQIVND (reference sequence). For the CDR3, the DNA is TGTGCCAGTAGTATCGGCGACAGACTTATGAACACTGAAGCTTTCTTT. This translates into CASSIGDRLMNTEAFF.

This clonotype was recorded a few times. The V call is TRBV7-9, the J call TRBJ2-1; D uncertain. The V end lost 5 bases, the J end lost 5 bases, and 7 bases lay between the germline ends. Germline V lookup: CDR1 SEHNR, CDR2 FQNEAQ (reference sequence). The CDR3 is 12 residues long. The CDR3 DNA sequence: TGTGCCAGCAGCGACCGAAACAATGAGCAGTTCTTC. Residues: CASSDRNNEQFF.

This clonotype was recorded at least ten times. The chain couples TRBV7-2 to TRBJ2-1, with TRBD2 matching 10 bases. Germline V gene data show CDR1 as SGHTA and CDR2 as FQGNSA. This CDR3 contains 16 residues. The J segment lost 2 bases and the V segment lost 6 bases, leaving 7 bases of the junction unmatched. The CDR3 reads CASSFTGTSAYNEQFF. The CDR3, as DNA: TGTGCCAGCAGTTTTACCGGGACTAGCGCCTACAATGAGCAGTTCTTC.

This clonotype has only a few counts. The CDR3 nucleotides are TGCAGCGTGACAGTTTCTAACACTGAAGCTTTCTTT. Protein sequence: CSVTVSNTEAFF. The chain has TRBV29-1 and TRBJ1-1; the D gene is possibly TRBD1 (5 bases). The CDR3 sequence is 12 residues long. Germline values: CDR1 SQVTM, CDR2 ANQGSEA. Deletions cut 6 bases from V and 2 bases from J, with 10 bases between.

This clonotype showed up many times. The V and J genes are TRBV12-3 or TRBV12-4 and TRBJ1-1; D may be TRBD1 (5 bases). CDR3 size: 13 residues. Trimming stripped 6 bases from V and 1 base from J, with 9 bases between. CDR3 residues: CASRWDRNTEAFF. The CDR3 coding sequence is TGTGCCAGCAGGTGGGACCGGAACACTGAAGCTTTCTTT.

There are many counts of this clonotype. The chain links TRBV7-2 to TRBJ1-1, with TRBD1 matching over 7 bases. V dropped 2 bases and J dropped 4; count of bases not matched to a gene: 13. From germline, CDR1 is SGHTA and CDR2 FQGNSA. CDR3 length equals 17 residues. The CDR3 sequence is CASSLRGQHRRLTEAFF. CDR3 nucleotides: TGTGCCAGCAGCTTAAGGGGGCAACATAGGCGGCTCACTGAAGCTTTCTTT.

The CDR3 bases are TGTGCCAGCAGTGAAGCCCTACTAGCGGGACACCAAGAGACCCAGTACTTC. It specifies CASSEALLAGHQETQYF. The chain is built from TRBV2 and TRBJ2-5; 10 nucleotides align to TRBD2. The CDR3 covers 17 residues. J was trimmed by 0 bases and V by 0 bases; bases with no gene match: 4. From germline, CDR1 is SNHLY and CDR2 FYNNEI.

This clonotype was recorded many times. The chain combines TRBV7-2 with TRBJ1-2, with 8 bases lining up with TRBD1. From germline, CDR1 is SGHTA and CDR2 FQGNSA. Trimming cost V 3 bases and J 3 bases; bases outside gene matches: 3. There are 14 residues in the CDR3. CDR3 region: CASSFGQGDYGYTF. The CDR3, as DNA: TGTGCCAGCAGCTTTGGACAGGGAGACTATGGCTACACCTTC.

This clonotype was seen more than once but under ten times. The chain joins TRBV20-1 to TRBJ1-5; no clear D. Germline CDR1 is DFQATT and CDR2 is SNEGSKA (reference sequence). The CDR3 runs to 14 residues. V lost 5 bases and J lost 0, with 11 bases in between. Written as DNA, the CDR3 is TGCAGTGCTTACACTGAAGGTAGCAATCAGCCCCAGCATTTT. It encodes CSAYTEGSNQPQHF.

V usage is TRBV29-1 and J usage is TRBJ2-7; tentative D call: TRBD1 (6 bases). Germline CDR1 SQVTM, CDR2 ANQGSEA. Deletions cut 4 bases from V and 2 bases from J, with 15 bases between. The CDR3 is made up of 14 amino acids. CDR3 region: CSVARGRGPYEQYF. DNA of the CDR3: TGCAGCGTTGCCCGCGGCAGGGGTCCCTACGAGCAGTACTTC.

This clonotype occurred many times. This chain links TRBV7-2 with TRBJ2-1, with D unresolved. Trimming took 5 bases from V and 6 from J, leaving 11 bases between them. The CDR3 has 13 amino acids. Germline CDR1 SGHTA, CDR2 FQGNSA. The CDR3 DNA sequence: TGTGCCAGCAGCCCTCACCCAGGCAATGAGCAGTTCTTC. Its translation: CASSPHPGNEQFF.

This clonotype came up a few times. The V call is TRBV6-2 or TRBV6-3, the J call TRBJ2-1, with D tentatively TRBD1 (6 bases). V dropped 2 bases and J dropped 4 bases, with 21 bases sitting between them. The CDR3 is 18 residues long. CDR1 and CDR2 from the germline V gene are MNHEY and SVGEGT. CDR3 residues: CASSYRGSSGTIYNEQFF. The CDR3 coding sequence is TGTGCCAGCAGTTACAGGGGGAGTTCGGGGACCATTTACAATGAGCAGTTCTTC.

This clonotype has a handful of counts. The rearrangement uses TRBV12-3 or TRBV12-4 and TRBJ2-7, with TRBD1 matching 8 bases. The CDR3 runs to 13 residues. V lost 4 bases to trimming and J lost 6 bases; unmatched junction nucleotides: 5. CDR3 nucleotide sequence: TGTGCCAGCAGTTCGACAGGGGAAGGCGAGCAGTACTTC. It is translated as CASSSTGEGEQYF.